Each of the 27 T cell receptor beta chains below was sequenced from the same sample in a study of read filtering for tumor transcriptome and immune sequencing. This library used around 0.4 ug RNA and molecular barcoded adaptors spanning alpha/delta and beta/gamma chains. MiXCR, applied by TCRdb to the reads, yields one record per CDR3 protein. The table includes about 50,000 distinct CDR3 sequences, less than 20% detected once. Sequencing was done on a sample of a population of CD138-negative cells sorted from bone marrow. The receptors were gathered from a donor aged 40 or over with multiple myeloma.

This clonotype was recorded at least ten times. The chain combines TRBV7-2 with TRBJ2-2, with TRBD1 identical over 9 bases. The CDR3 is made up of 16 amino acids. V was pared by 4 bases and J by 4 bases, with 7 bases of the junction left unmatched. Germline V CDR1 and CDR2: SGHTA, FQGNSA. CDR3 in amino acids: CASSWSGTGLTGELFF. For the CDR3, the DNA is TGTGCCAGCAGCTGGTCCGGGACAGGGCTCACCGGGGAGCTGTTTTTT. The entire variable domain, with the rest obtained from reference TRBV7-2 and TRBJ2-2, is as follows: GAGVSQSPSNKVTEKGKDVELRCDPISGHTALYWYRQSLGQGLEFLIYFQGNSAPDKSGLPSDRFSAERTGGSVSTLTIQRTQQEDSAVYLCASSWSGTGLTGELFFGEGSRLTVL.

On this clonotype itself: This sequence may be a read error, since a much larger clone differs from it by one base. V and J are TRBV6-5 and TRBJ2-5; D is possibly TRBD1 or TRBD2 (5 bases each). This CDR3 region has 14 residues. Germline CDR1 reads MNHEY; CDR2 reads SVGAGI. The CDR3: CASSSGRIQETRYF. The DNA of the CDR3 is TGTGCCAGCAGTTCGGGACGGATCCAAGAGACCCGGTACTTC.

There are many counts of this clonotype. The genes are TRBV19 and TRBJ2-7, with D possibly matching TRBD2 (5 bases). Looked up from germline, CDR1 is LNHDA and CDR2 is SQIVND (reference sequence). The CDR3 sequence is 15 residues long. V was cut by 5 bases and J by 0 bases, with 14 bases left in between. Here the CDR3 DNA reads TGTGCCAGTAGTTCCAGGACGGGGAGCTCCTACGAGCAGTACTTC. This encodes CASSSRTGSSYEQYF.

This clonotype was counted ten times or more. The CDR3 is CASGGSFRSNSPLHF. CDR3 nucleotide sequence: TGTGCCAGCGGGGGTTCGTTTAGGTCTAATTCACCCCTCCACTTT. This sequence joins TRBV28 and TRBJ1-6; tentative D call: TRBD1 (5 bases). CDR3 length equals 15 residues. Trimming took 8 bases from V and 6 from J, leaving 17 bases between them. The germline gives CDR1 MDHEN, CDR2 SYDVKM.

On this clonotype: Being one base from a much bigger clone, this may be a read error. The CDR3 protein is CASSQTEWTGGAFF. The CDR3 coding sequence is TGTGCCAGCAGCCAAACCGAATGGACAGGTGGAGCTTTCTTT. The V and J genes are TRBV7-2 and TRBJ1-1; 7 bases align to TRBD1. Trimming removed 5 bases from V and 10 bases from J; junction bases left unmatched: 13. The CDR3 contains 14 residues. From germline, CDR1 is SGHTA and CDR2 FQGNSA.

The sample holds a few counts of this clonotype. The chain carries TRBV19 and TRBJ1-5; D gene ambiguous. V was clipped by 2 bases and J by 5 bases, with 7 bases between them. Per germline, CDR1 LNHDA and CDR2 SQIVND (reference sequence). This CDR3 spans 13 amino acids. The CDR3 reads CASSIQQHQPQHF. The CDR3 DNA is TGTGCCAGTAGTATACAACAGCATCAGCCCCAGCATTTT.

On this clonotype itself: A much larger clone sits a single nucleotide away, making a read error possible. Lacking the conserved final phenylalanine or tryptophan, this CDR3 likely reflects a read error. The chain couples TRBV7-8 to TRBJ2-7; D gene ambiguous. Germline CDR1 is SGHVS and CDR2 is FQNEAQ. The V gene lost 0 bases and the J gene lost 5 bases, with 5 bases spanning the gap. CDR3 length equals 12 residues. The CDR3 sequence is CASSLAGHEQYL. The CDR3 bases are TGTGCCAGCAGCTTAGCGGGCCACGAGCAGTACCTC.

As to this clonotype: This CDR3 fails to terminate in the conserved phenylalanine or tryptophan, so it likely reflects a read error. The rearrangement links TRBV18 to TRBJ2-1, with TRBD1 matching 7 bases. This CDR3 spans 14 amino acids. Germline CDR1 reads KGHSH; CDR2 reads LQKENI. The CDR3 region has the DNA TGTGCCAGCTCACAAGGACAGGTCTACAATGGGCAGTTCTCC. Protein product: CASSQGQVYNGQFS.

As to this clonotype: A much larger clone sits a single nucleotide away, making a read error possible. The rearrangement joins TRBV11-2 to TRBJ2-1; D is possibly TRBD1 (6 bases). Deletions cut 2 bases from V and 0 bases from J, with 8 bases between. The germline gives CDR1 SGHAT, CDR2 FQNNGV. The CDR3 extends over 15 amino acids. The CDR3 DNA follows: TGTGCCAGCAGCTTAAACAGGGCCTCCTACAATGAGCAGTTCTTC. This translates into CASSLNRASYNEQFF.

The chain links TRBV7-2 to TRBJ2-6; no clear D. This CDR3 has 16 amino acids. Trimming removed 3 bases at V and 0 bases at J, with 9 bases between. Per germline, CDR1 SGHTA and CDR2 FQGNSA. The CDR3 reads CASSFSLGSGANVLTF. As DNA, the CDR3 is TGTGCCAGCAGCTTCAGTTTAGGCTCTGGGGCCAACGTCCTGACTTTC.

This clonotype showed up many times. This chain connects TRBV20-1 to TRBJ2-5; TRBD2 matches at 12 bases. The CDR3 covers 16 residues. Germline V CDR1 and CDR2: DFQATT, SNEGSKA (reference sequence). With 6 bases clipped from V and 1 base from J, the junction kept 9 bases outside the gene matches. CDR3 in DNA: TGCAGTGCCACTTCTCTAGCGGGAGGGATCCAAGAGACCCAGTACTTC. This translates into CSATSLAGGIQETQYF.

The rearrangement links TRBV5-1 to TRBJ2-3; 10 bases fit TRBD2. With V trimmed by 0 bases and J by 6 bases, 7 bases remained unmatched. CDR1 is SGHRS, CDR2 YFSETQ, per germline. The CDR3 totals 16 residues. CDR3 in DNA: TGCGCCAGCAGCTTGGTAGCTAGCGGGAGTCCGGATACGCAGTATTTT. Its translation is CASSLVASGSPDTQYF. Supplemented by reference TRBV5-1 and TRBJ2-3, the full variable domain reads KAGVTQTPRYLIKTRGQQVTLSCSPISGHRSVSWYQQTPGQGLQFLFEYFSETQRNKGNFPGRFSGRQFSNSRSEMNVSTLELGDSALYLCASSLVASGSPDTQYFGPGTRLTVL.

This clonotype was detected ten times or more. V usage is TRBV12-3 or TRBV12-4 and J usage is TRBJ2-5; maybe TRBD1 (7 bases). The CDR3 covers 15 residues. Trimming took off 7 bases at V and 5 bases at J, with 20 bases between the two ends. DNA of the CDR3: TGTGCCAGCACCTCCGGGAGACAGGGTTGGGAGACCCAGTACTTC. Its protein product is CASTSGRQGWETQYF.

This clonotype was observed at least ten times. The chain couples TRBV20-1 to TRBJ2-3, with TRBD2 matching over 9 bases. Per the germline V gene, CDR1 is DFQATT and CDR2 is SNEGSKA (reference sequence). This CDR3 is built from 17 residues. The J segment lost 2 bases and the V segment lost 3 bases, leaving 12 bases of the junction unmatched. The CDR3 here is CSASLLELAGDTDTQYF. In DNA, the CDR3 is TGCAGTGCTAGCCTGTTAGAACTAGCGGGCGACACAGATACGCAGTATTTT.

At least ten counts were recorded for this clonotype. The genes are TRBV28 and TRBJ2-5; D unresolved. CDR1 and CDR2 (germline): MDHEN, SYDVKM. The CDR3 sequence is 14 residues long. V was clipped by 5 bases and J by 0 bases, with 10 bases between them. Here the CDR3 DNA reads TGTGCCAGCAGTGTGCAGCCGTACCAAGAGACCCAGTACTTC. Protein: CASSVQPYQETQYF.

This clonotype was observed a handful of times. The chain links TRBV12-3 or TRBV12-4 to TRBJ2-3, with 9 bases fitting TRBD2. V shed 5 bases, J shed 0 bases, and the junction held 9 bases outside the gene matches. The CDR3 is made up of 17 amino acids. CDR3 bases: TGTGCCAGCAGTCCGTTCTCCCTAGCGGGGAGCACAGATACGCAGTATTTT. Residues: CASSPFSLAGSTDTQYF.

The V call is TRBV30, the J call TRBJ1-5; D call uncertain. The length of the CDR3 is 13 residues. V was trimmed by 4 bases and J by 2 bases, leaving 9 bases between them. Germline V CDR1 and CDR2: GTSNPN, SVGIG (reference sequence). The CDR3 sequence is CAWNYGGNQPQHF. CDR3 nucleotides: TGTGCCTGGAATTACGGGGGCAATCAGCCCCAGCATTTT.

This clonotype has ten or more counts. V gene TRBV12-3 or TRBV12-4 combines with J gene TRBJ1-1; D is uncertain. V lost 3 bases to trimming and J lost 1 base, with 3 bases between them. The length of the CDR3 is 12 residues. CDR3 coding DNA: TGTGCCAGCAGTTTTGGGAACACTGAAGCTTTCTTT. As protein: CASSFGNTEAFF.

This clonotype was found many times. The chain links TRBV7-6 to TRBJ2-1; D call uncertain. The CDR3 contains 15 residues. V gave up 1 base and J gave up 6 bases, with 13 bases separating them. Germline V gives CDR1 SGHVS, CDR2 FNYEAQ. Written as DNA, the CDR3 is TGTGCCAGCAGCTTAGTTCCAGGCCCGGGCAATGAGCAGTTCTTC. Amino acids: CASSLVPGPGNEQFF.

This clonotype was detected ten times or more. V gene TRBV2 combines with J gene TRBJ1-4; TRBD1 might be the D (5 bases). The length of the CDR3 is 16 residues. V dropped 0 bases and J dropped 2 bases, with 10 bases sitting between them. Germline CDR1 reads SNHLY; CDR2 reads FYNNEI. DNA for the CDR3: TGTGCCAGCAGTGAAGCATCCGGGGCTACTAATGAAAAACTGTTTTTT. Translated, it gives CASSEASGATNEKLFF.

In this sample, this clonotype turned up many times. This CDR3 is CASSVAASGRNSGANVLTF. The DNA for the CDR3 is TGTGCCAGCAGCGTAGCGGCTAGCGGGAGGAATAGTGGGGCCAACGTCCTGACTTTC. The V call is TRBV9, the J call TRBJ2-6, with 11 bases lining up with TRBD2. The CDR3 extends over 19 amino acids. Per germline, CDR1 SGDLS and CDR2 YYNGEE. Losses at the gene ends were 0 bases for V and 3 bases for J; bases not matched to a gene: 8.

The chain combines TRBV28 with TRBJ1-1; D gene ambiguous. Germline CDR1 MDHEN, CDR2 SYDVKM. Trimming stripped 6 bases from V and 7 bases from J, with 9 bases between. The CDR3 is made up of 11 amino acids. The CDR3 spells CASSVRGEAFF. The CDR3 DNA follows: TGTGCCAGCAGCGTTCGGGGTGAAGCTTTCTTT.

This clonotype was counted at least ten times. CDR3 bases: TGTGCCAGCAGCGACCCCGGGACAGGGGCTGCAGATACGCAGTATTTT. Its translation is CASSDPGTGAADTQYF. The rearrangement links TRBV9 to TRBJ2-3; TRBD1 agrees at 10 bases. Looked up from germline, CDR1 is SGDLS and CDR2 is YYNGEE. The junction had 8 bases not matched to a gene; V was cut back by 3 bases and J by 4 bases. The CDR3 sequence is 16 residues long.

In its sample, this clonotype was seen many times. This sequence joins TRBV12-3 or TRBV12-4 and TRBJ2-5, with 12 bases identical to TRBD1. Losses at the gene ends were 3 bases for V and 5 bases for J; bases not matched to a gene: 4. This CDR3 spans 15 amino acids. In DNA form, the CDR3 reads TGTGCCAGCAGTTTGGGGACAGGGGGCCGGGAGACCCAGTACTTC. Translating it yields CASSLGTGGRETQYF.

Of note for this clonotype: This is likely a read error, given that the CDR3 carries no conserved phenylalanine or tryptophan at its end. The chain is built from TRBV12-3 or TRBV12-4 and TRBJ1-2, with 9 bases lining up with TRBD1. Germline trimming cut 5 bases from V and 4 bases from J; bases unmatched to any gene: 5. The CDR3 is 14 amino acids. The CDR3 nucleotides are TGTGCCAGCAGTCGCGGACAGGGGTCCTATGGCTACACCTCC. Protein product: CASSRGQGSYGYTS.

Remarks on this clonotype: A much bigger clone sits one base away, suggesting this may be a read error. CDR3 in amino acids: CASSQDSGISNQPQHF. The CDR3 nucleotides read TGCGCCAGCAGCCAAGATAGCGGAATCAGCAATCAGCCCCAGCATTTT. The chain has TRBV4-1 and TRBJ1-5; the D is unclear. Germline V gene lookup returns CDR1 MGHRA and CDR2 YSYEKL. V dropped 0 bases and J dropped 1 base, with 10 bases sitting between them. This CDR3 contains 16 residues.

Only a few counts were recorded for this clonotype. Just one base apart from a much larger clone, this may be a read error. V and J are TRBV27 and TRBJ2-3; the D gene is possibly TRBD2 (6 bases). This CDR3 contains 13 residues. Germline values: CDR1 MNHEY, CDR2 SMNVEV (reference sequence). The CDR3 DNA is TGTGCCGGCAGTCTGGGACTCCAGTCAACGCAGTATTTT. Protein product: CAGSLGLQSTQYF.